Sequencing of this T cell receptor (beta chain) was carried out in a study of cytomegalovirus exposure and HLA in healthy donors. General study points: Cytomegalovirus status was reportedly diagnosed by the classifier with high specificity and sensitivity.

Sequencing used immunoSEQ multiplex PCR; TCRdb keeps in-frame clones, though not all of them. The repertoire holds more than 250,000 clones, with roughly 88% as singletons. Germline values: CDR1 LNHNV, CDR2 YYDKDF (reference sequence). The CDR3 sequence is 16 residues long. V gave up 7 bases and J gave up 4 bases; unmatched junction bases: 12. Of note for this clone: Its antigen is not identified.

Input material: PBMCs. This TCR came from a young woman in good health and CMV-seronegative. J is TRBJ1-3 and V is TRBV15, with TRBD1 matching 8 bases. The CDR3 bases are TGTGCCACCACCCTAGAGAGGACAGGGAACGGAAACACCATATATTTT. Protein sequence: CATTLERTGNGNTIYF.